This T cell receptor (beta chain) was identified during a study of shared clonotypes between healthy human individuals. Study overall: Samples came from two female and a few male donors aged 18 to 49.

This CDR3 spans 15 amino acids. Per germline, CDR1 MNHEY and CDR2 SMNVEV (reference sequence). The ends lost 5 bases at V and 0 bases at J; junction bases unmatched: 4. Cells designated naive CD8 were CD45RO-negative and were positively selected for CCR7, with terminally differentiated effector memory CD45RA+ cells excluded. Sequencing used immunoSEQ multiplex PCR; TCRdb keeps in-frame clones, though not all of them. Among hundreds of thousands of clones listed, about 96% were seen once. The TCR originated in a woman aged 25 to 39 in good health. V and J are TRBV27 and TRBJ2-7; TRBD2 agrees at 10 bases. Material: naive CD8+ T cells sorted from blood. The DNA of the CDR3 is TGTGCCAGCAGTCCACTAGCGGGGCTCTCCTACGAGCAGTACTTC. Translating gives CASSPLAGLSYEQYF.